This TCR beta chain was recovered during a study of T-cell reconstitution after alpha-beta-depleted transplantation in children. The study's findings and limits: Recipient T cells and thymic progenitors that survived gave rise to the high TCRbeta diversity observed at day 60 in some patients. Newly generated T cells supplied most T-cell counts and diversity one year post-transplant.

During its preparation, the TCRbeta library received unique molecular identifiers. One entry per CDR3 protein results from TCRdb running MiXCR on the PCR reads. This sample has around 800,000 distinct CDR3 sequences, with roughly 15% found just once. This CDR3 comprises 16 residues. CDR1 MGHDK and CDR2 SYGVNS come from the germline V gene. V lost 4 bases, J lost 7 bases, and 8 bases stayed unmatched. There are a few counts of this clonotype. No antigen is known for it. This sample comprised PBMCs, mostly from graft donor cells, obtained 360 days after TCRalphabeta/CD19-depleted stem cell transplant. The clonotype comes from a male patient aged 5 to 17 who had a stem cell transplant for acute lymphoblastic leukemia, so the T cells may come from the graft donor. The V gene is TRBV25-1, the J gene TRBJ2-2, with 11 bases that match TRBD1. CDR3 coding DNA: TGTGCCAGCAGTGCCCTAGGACAGGGGGCTGACGGGGAGCTGTTTTTT. Its protein is CASSALGQGADGELFF.